Listed here is a single TCR beta chain. TCRdb itself ran the 5' RACE reads through MiXCR, one entry per CDR3 protein. This sample carries some 160,000 distinct CDR3 sequences, roughly 9% of them seen once, and the ten largest clones take around 35%. The source of the sample is a study of T cells after yellow fever vaccination. The receptor was isolated from a man aged 18 to 30 who received the YFV17D yellow fever vaccine. Source: CD8+ T cells sorted from PBMCs, taken 45 days after the yellow fever booster vaccination.

The CDR3 DNA is TGTGCCAGCAGCTTATTGATGAATGAGCAGTTCTTC. It specifies CASSLLMNEQFF. V is TRBV11-2 and J is TRBJ2-1, with D unresolved. The V end was cut by 2 bases, the J end by 7 bases, with 6 bases between. Germline V gene data show CDR1 as SGHAT and CDR2 as FQNNGV. The CDR3 covers 12 residues.